These T cell receptor beta chains were read from a single sample in a study of blood T cell repertoires in COVID-19. Libraries were prepared by immunoSEQ multiplex PCR; TCRdb keeps only in-frame clonotypes and omits some of them. This table holds 450,000 to 500,000 clones, approximately 85% found once. The sample taken for sequencing was peripheral blood. Receptors were obtained from a human donor in a cohort sampled during active COVID-19. CDR3s include the opening cysteine and the closing phenylalanine or tryptophan. A D gene is named only where the DNA matches it firmly. A row's size may be missing; if present it is once, few, many or a size class.

v_gene: TRBV3-1/TRBV3-2
d_gene: TRBD1
j_gene: TRBJ1-4
abundance: NA
CDR3aa: CASSQGTGYNEKLFF
CDR3nt: TGTGCCAGCAGCCAAGGGACAGGGTATAATGAAAAACTGTTTTTT

v_gene: TRBV3-1/TRBV3-2
d_gene: TRBD2
j_gene: TRBJ2-3
abundance: NA
CDR3aa: CASSLAAGGTDTQYF
CDR3nt: TGTGCCAGCAGCCTAGCGGCGGGGGGCACAGATACGCAGTATTTT

v_gene: TRBV21-1
d_gene: NA
j_gene: TRBJ2-5
abundance: NA
CDR3aa: CASSRGGGETQYF
CDR3nt: TGTGCCAGCAGCAGGGGCGGGGGAGAGACCCAGTACTTC

v_gene: TRBV5-1
d_gene: NA
j_gene: TRBJ2-2
abundance: once
CDR3aa: CASSLGVAVGGPSGELFF
CDR3nt: TGCGCCAGCAGCTTGGGGGTGGCAGTAGGAGGGCCATCCGGGGAGCTGTTTTTT

v_gene: TRBV11-3
d_gene: NA
j_gene: TRBJ1-6
abundance: NA
CDR3aa: CASSSDGGNSPLHF
CDR3nt: TGTGCCAGCAGCTCCGATGGGGGGAATTCACCCCTCCACTTT

v_gene: TRBV19
d_gene: NA
j_gene: TRBJ2-5
abundance: NA
CDR3aa: CASSLQGGETQYF
CDR3nt: TGTGCCAGTAGTCTACAGGGTGGGGAGACCCAGTACTTC

v_gene: TRBV5-1
d_gene: NA
j_gene: TRBJ1-5
abundance: NA
CDR3aa: CASSLQAGGNQPQHF
CDR3nt: TGCGCCAGCAGCCTCCAAGCGGGTGGGAATCAGCCCCAGCATTTT

v_gene: TRBV19
d_gene: NA
j_gene: TRBJ1-3
abundance: NA
CDR3aa: CASGFGDTIYF
CDR3nt: TGTGCCAGTGGGTTCGGAGACACCATATATTTT

v_gene: TRBV29-1
d_gene: TRBD2
j_gene: TRBJ2-2
abundance: NA
CDR3aa: CSVTGLADTVSGELFF
CDR3nt: TGCAGCGTGACGGGACTAGCGGATACGGTTTCGGGGGAGCTGTTTTTT

v_gene: TRBV7-2
d_gene: NA
j_gene: TRBJ1-5
abundance: NA
CDR3aa: CASSYNSNQPQHF
CDR3nt: TGTGCCAGCAGCTATAATAGCAATCAGCCCCAGCATTTT

v_gene: TRBV28
d_gene: TRBD2
j_gene: TRBJ2-1
abundance: NA
CDR3aa: CASSLYTSGTYNEQFF
CDR3nt: TGTGCCAGCAGTTTATATACTAGCGGAACCTACAATGAGCAGTTCTTC

v_gene: TRBV27
d_gene: TRBD1
j_gene: TRBJ2-3
abundance: NA
CDR3aa: CASSLRRGSTDTQYF
CDR3nt: TGTGCCAGCAGTTTACGCAGGGGGAGCACAGATACGCAGTATTTT

v_gene: TRBV9
d_gene: TRBD1
j_gene: TRBJ2-1
abundance: NA
CDR3aa: CASSVQTGTDDTQYKNEQFF
CDR3nt: TGTGCCAGCAGCGTGCAAACCGGGACAGACGACACCCAATACAAAAATGAGCAGTTCTTC

v_gene: TRBV3-1/TRBV3-2
d_gene: TRBD2
j_gene: TRBJ2-5
abundance: NA
CDR3aa: CASSPTGTTFQETQYF
CDR3nt: TGTGCCAGCAGCCCCACCGGGACTACCTTTCAAGAGACCCAGTACTTC

v_gene: TRBV11-1
d_gene: TRBD2
j_gene: TRBJ2-1
abundance: NA
CDR3aa: CASSLPGTTQFF
CDR3nt: TGTGCCAGCAGCTTACCCGGGACTACTCAGTTCTTC

v_gene: TRBV7-3
d_gene: NA
j_gene: TRBJ2-1
abundance: NA
CDR3aa: CASSLTSSSYNEQFF
CDR3nt: TGTGCCAGCAGCTTAACCTCCAGCTCCTACAATGAGCAGTTCTTC

v_gene: TRBV28
d_gene: NA
j_gene: TRBJ2-7
abundance: NA
CDR3aa: CASSSTGDEQYF
CDR3nt: TGTGCCAGCAGTTCCACGGGGGACGAGCAGTACTTC

v_gene: TRBV14
d_gene: NA
j_gene: TRBJ2-7
abundance: NA
CDR3aa: CASSPGGAGYEQYF
CDR3nt: TGTGCCAGCAGCCCGGGGGGCGCCGGCTACGAGCAGTACTTC

v_gene: TRBV9
d_gene: TRBD1
j_gene: TRBJ2-1
abundance: NA
CDR3aa: CASSAQGPNYNEQFF
CDR3nt: TGTGCCAGCAGCGCACAGGGGCCCAACTACAATGAGCAGTTCTTC

v_gene: TRBV3-1/TRBV3-2
d_gene: NA
j_gene: TRBJ2-1
abundance: NA
CDR3aa: CASSRVRGNEQFF
CDR3nt: TGTGCCAGCAGCCGTGTTCGGGGAAATGAGCAGTTCTTC

v_gene: TRBV7-2
d_gene: NA
j_gene: TRBJ2-5
abundance: NA
CDR3aa: CASSLNRGETQYF
CDR3nt: TGTGCCAGCAGCTTAAATCGGGGAGAGACCCAGTACTTC

v_gene: TRBV25-1
d_gene: NA
j_gene: TRBJ2-1
abundance: NA
CDR3aa: CASSDSSWNEQFF
CDR3nt: TGTGCCAGCAGTGATAGTAGCTGGAATGAGCAGTTCTTC

v_gene: TRBV15
d_gene: TRBD2
j_gene: TRBJ2-1
abundance: NA
CDR3aa: CATSRPLGLAGRRDEQFF
CDR3nt: TGTGCCACCAGCAGACCGTTAGGACTAGCGGGGAGGAGGGATGAGCAGTTCTTC

v_gene: TRBV27
d_gene: TRBD1
j_gene: TRBJ1-3
abundance: NA
CDR3aa: CASSFRQGVGNTIYF
CDR3nt: TGTGCCAGCAGTTTCCGTCAGGGGGTGGGAAACACCATATATTTT

v_gene: TRBV5-1
d_gene: NA
j_gene: TRBJ2-3
abundance: NA
CDR3aa: CASSLAPGSGTDTQYF
CDR3nt: TGCGCCAGCAGCTTGGCACCGGGATCGGGCACAGATACGCAGTATTTT

v_gene: TRBV12-3/TRBV12-4
d_gene: NA
j_gene: TRBJ1-1
abundance: NA
CDR3aa: CASSFRAQAFF
CDR3nt: TGTGCCAGCAGTTTCAGGGCACAAGCTTTCTTT

v_gene: TRBV6-5
d_gene: NA
j_gene: TRBJ2-7
abundance: NA
CDR3aa: CASSLIGGSYEQYF
CDR3nt: TGTGCCAGCAGTTTAATAGGGGGTTCCTACGAGCAGTACTTC

v_gene: TRBV7-5
d_gene: NA
j_gene: TRBJ2-6
abundance: NA
CDR3aa: CASGQGTYSGANVLTF
CDR3nt: TGTGCCAGTGGACAGGGCACTTACTCTGGGGCCAACGTCCTGACTTTC

v_gene: TRBV12-3/TRBV12-4
d_gene: TRBD1
j_gene: TRBJ1-1
abundance: NA
CDR3aa: CASSRQGEAFF
CDR3nt: TGTGCCAGCAGTCGACAGGGAGAAGCTTTCTTT

v_gene: TRBV12-3/TRBV12-4
d_gene: NA
j_gene: TRBJ2-5
abundance: NA
CDR3aa: CASSDGGRETQYF
CDR3nt: TGTGCCAGCAGTGACGGGGGAAGGGAGACCCAGTACTTC

v_gene: TRBV6-4
d_gene: NA
j_gene: TRBJ1-2
abundance: few
CDR3aa: CASSERLRRIVDYGYTF
CDR3nt: TGTGCCAGCAGTGAAAGACTTCGACGAATAGTAGACTATGGCTACACCTTC

v_gene: TRBV2
d_gene: NA
j_gene: TRBJ1-2
abundance: NA
CDR3aa: CASSDVVRTQTF
CDR3nt: TGTGCCAGCAGTGATGTAGTAAGGACACAAACCTTC

v_gene: TRBV5-4
d_gene: TRBD2
j_gene: TRBJ2-7
abundance: NA
CDR3aa: CASSLPLAGNYEQYF
CDR3nt: TGTGCCAGCAGCTTGCCCCTAGCGGGCAACTACGAGCAGTACTTC

v_gene: TRBV7-2
d_gene: NA
j_gene: TRBJ2-3
abundance: NA
CDR3aa: CASSFSGTLLGDTQYF
CDR3nt: TGTGCCAGCAGCTTTTCCGGGACACTTCTTGGAGATACGCAGTATTTT

v_gene: TRBV5-5
d_gene: NA
j_gene: TRBJ2-2
abundance: NA
CDR3aa: CASSLALKTGELFF
CDR3nt: TGTGCCAGCAGCTTGGCCCTTAAAACCGGGGAGCTGTTTTTT

v_gene: TRBV6-5
d_gene: TRBD1
j_gene: TRBJ1-5
abundance: once
CDR3aa: CASSRGQGRQPQHF
CDR3nt: TGTGCCAGCAGCCGCGGACAGGGACGACAGCCCCAGCATTTT

v_gene: TRBV18
d_gene: NA
j_gene: TRBJ2-3
abundance: NA
CDR3aa: CASSPLGTGSTDTQYF
CDR3nt: TGTGCCAGCTCACCACTCGGAACGGGATCCACAGATACGCAGTATTTT

v_gene: TRBV29-1
d_gene: NA
j_gene: TRBJ1-5
abundance: NA
CDR3aa: CSVVWAGFNQPQHF
CDR3nt: TGCAGCGTTGTTTGGGCAGGTTTCAATCAGCCCCAGCATTTT

v_gene: TRBV29-1
d_gene: TRBD1
j_gene: TRBJ1-1
abundance: NA
CDR3aa: CSVVVTGGPGAFF
CDR3nt: TGCAGCGTTGTGGTTACAGGGGGTCCCGGAGCTTTCTTT

v_gene: TRBV7-7
d_gene: NA
j_gene: TRBJ2-1
abundance: NA
CDR3aa: CASSQDSSTLNEQFF
CDR3nt: TGTGCTAGCAGCCAGGACTCTTCTACGCTCAATGAGCAGTTCTTC